This T cell receptor beta chain was retrieved from a study of T cell repertoires in cytomegalovirus infection. Study information: The authors used CMV epitopes that were HLA-C-restricted (recently identified) and HLA-B-restricted (well studied). Matching HLA type, along with CMV infection, was indicated by public TCR beta signatures. Study-level findings and limits: The cumulative frequency of public TCR beta families identified carriers of CMV plus the relevant HLA. Clonotypes of TCR beta that were HLA-C-restricted and CMV-specific dominated the ex vivo response.

This clonotype was recorded at least ten times. As yet, its antigen is unknown. In germline, CDR1 is SGHKS, CDR2 YYEKEE (reference sequence). The CDR3 sequence is 15 residues long. V shed 0 bases and J shed 0 bases, with 7 bases lying between them. TCRdb ran MiXCR on the reads and lists one entry per CDR3 protein. The data contain 750,000 to 950,000 distinct CDR3 sequences, just under 30% of them singletons. Here the sequenced sample was cultured CD8+ T cells from PBMCs, taken from culture after CMV antigen stimulation. The gene calls are TRBV5-5 and TRBJ2-1; no definite D call. This receptor was obtained from a human donor in good health (CMV status not recorded). Some clones in this sample may be carry-over from other donors' samples. In DNA form, the CDR3 reads TGTGCCAGCAGCTTGGGGCAATACTCCTACAATGAGCAGTTCTTC. This gives the protein CASSLGQYSYNEQFF.